The clone carrying this TCR beta chain has a handful of counts. Trimming removed 7 bases from V and 7 bases from J; junction bases left unmatched: 8. The CDR3 has 13 amino acids. CDR1 SQVTM and CDR2 ANQGSEA come from the germline V gene. This record belongs to a study of blood T cells in healthy people across ages. PCR was performed a second time for 7 to 11 cycles using a sample-barcoded 5' primer and a J-beta primer mix. TCRdb called the 5' RACE reads again in MiXCR, with one record for every CDR3 protein. The table includes 1.5 million to 2 million distinct CDR3 sequences, around 50% detected once.

The source of this sequence is a woman between 35 and 50 years old in good health. Sequenced: blood. The chain combines TRBV29-1 with TRBJ2-1; 9 bases fit TRBD2. CDR3 DNA: TGCAGCGGTAGCGGGGGCGTTAAGAATGAGCAGTTCTTC. Translating gives CSGSGGVKNEQFF.